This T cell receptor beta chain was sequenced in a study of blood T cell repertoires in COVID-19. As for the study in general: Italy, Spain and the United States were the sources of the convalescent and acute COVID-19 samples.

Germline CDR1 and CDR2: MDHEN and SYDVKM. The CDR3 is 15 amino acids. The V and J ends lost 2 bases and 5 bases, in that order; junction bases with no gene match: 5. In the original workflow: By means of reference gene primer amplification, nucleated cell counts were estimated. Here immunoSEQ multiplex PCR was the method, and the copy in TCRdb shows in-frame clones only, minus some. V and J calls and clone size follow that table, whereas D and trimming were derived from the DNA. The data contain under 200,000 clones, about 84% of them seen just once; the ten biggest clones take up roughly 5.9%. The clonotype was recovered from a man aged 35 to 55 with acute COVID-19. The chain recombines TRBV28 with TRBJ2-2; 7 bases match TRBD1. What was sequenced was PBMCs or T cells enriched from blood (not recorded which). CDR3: CASSLTGVKTGELFF. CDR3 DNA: TGTGCCAGCAGTTTAACAGGGGTAAAAACCGGGGAGCTGTTTTTT.